This entry features one T cell receptor (beta chain) sequence. This sample stems from a study of blood T cell repertoires in COVID-19. The assay was immunoSEQ multiplex PCR, and TCRdb's table has in-frame clones only and misses some. The sample contains fewer than 200,000 clones, around nine tenths of which appear only once. Trimming removed 0 bases from V and 4 bases from J; junction bases left unmatched: 6. The CDR3 totals 16 residues. The germline V gene encodes CDR1 SGHRS and CDR2 YFSETQ. The sequence was collected from a man between 40 and 49 years old with active or convalescent COVID-19. This chain joins TRBV5-1 and TRBJ1-2, with 10 bases aligning to TRBD1. Sequenced sample: peripheral blood. Written as DNA, the CDR3 is TGCGCCAGCAGCTTGGGAGACAGGGGGCGGTCCTATGGCTACACCTTC. Translation gives CASSLGDRGRSYGYTF. The full variable domain, with the rest looked up from reference TRBV5-1 and TRBJ1-2, is KAGVTQTPRYLIKTRGQQVTLSCSPISGHRSVSWYQQTPGQGLQFLFEYFSETQRNKGNFPGRFSGRQFSNSRSEMNVSTLELGDSALYLCASSLGDRGRSYGYTFGSGTRLTVV.